A single sample is the source of the 6 T cell receptor beta chains below, sequenced in a study of T cells in Graves' hyperthyroidism and ophthalmopathy. Amplification of TCR beta CDR3 regions used RNA as the template. TCR CDR3 underwent first-round RT-PCR with the HTBI primer set. TCRdb analysed the multiplex PCR reads with MiXCR anew, one entry per CDR3 protein. The sample lists 500,000 to 600,000 distinct CDR3 sequences, approximately 48% seen once, with about two fifths in the top ten. The sequencing input was peripheral blood or thyroid tissue (not recorded which). All receptors derive from an adult woman with Graves' disease, either hyperthyroidism or ophthalmopathy (not recorded which).

The CDR3 coding sequence is TGTGCCACCCACGGGACTTCGGCCTACGAGCAGTACTTC. This gives the protein CATHGTSAYEQYF. The gene calls are TRBV6-6 and TRBJ2-7; D is possibly TRBD2 (6 bases). CDR3 length equals 13 residues. Between the trimmed V and J ends, which lost 10 bases and 2 bases, there was a span of 15 bases. Germline V gene sequence: CDR1 MNHNY, CDR2 SVGAGI (reference sequence).

The rearrangement joins TRBV20-1 to TRBJ1-3; no firm D call. The V end was cut by 4 bases, the J end by 16 bases, with 20 bases between. CDR3 length: 12 residues. Germline CDR1 is DFQATT and CDR2 is SNEGSKA (reference sequence). The CDR3, as DNA: TGCAGTGCTAACCCCACTGGGAGCCCCTTGTATTTT. It encodes CSANPTGSPLYF.

Comment on this clonotype: This may be a read error, as it is one base from a much larger clone. CDR3 amino acids: CASTITVVNNSPLHF. CDR3 bases: TGTGCCAGCACGATTACGGTGGTCAATAATTCACCCCTCCACTTT. The chain couples TRBV6-1 to TRBJ1-6; D is ambiguous. V was clipped by 7 bases and J by 5 bases, with 15 bases between them. Per germline, CDR1 MNHNS and CDR2 SASEGT. CDR3 length: 15 residues.

The V call is TRBV20-1, the J call TRBJ2-7, with 12 bases matching TRBD2. The junction had 6 bases not matched to a gene; V was cut back by 3 bases and J by 3 bases. CDR1 is DFQATT and CDR2 is SNEGSKA in the germline V gene (reference sequence). CDR3 length: 15 amino acids. DNA of the CDR3: TGCAGTGCTAGTTTTGGACTAGCGGGACTCTACGAGCAGTACTTC. It is translated as CSASFGLAGLYEQYF.

In its sample, this clonotype was seen a few times. The chain links TRBV7-2 to TRBJ2-5; 7 bases line up with TRBD2. Germline-derived CDR1 and CDR2 are SGHTA and FQGNSA. The CDR3 is 14 amino acids. V dropped 5 bases and J dropped 9; count of bases not matched to a gene: 12. The CDR3 nucleotides are TGTGCCAGCAGCCCCGGGGCAAGGGAGGGCGCCCAGTACTTC. It is translated as CASSPGAREGAQYF.

Only a few counts were recorded for this clonotype. This chain joins TRBV5-8 and TRBJ2-7; D possibly corresponds to TRBD2 (5 bases). The V and J ends lost 2 bases and 0 bases respectively, with 12 bases between them. The CDR3 covers 15 residues. CDR1 and CDR2 (germline): SGHTS, YDEGEE. Here the CDR3 reads CASSFGTGSSYEQYF. As DNA, the CDR3 is TGTGCCAGCAGCTTCGGTACGGGATCCTCCTACGAGCAGTACTTC.